This entry describes one TCR beta chain. Its specificity is unknown. The data stem from a study of response to subunit inactivated influenza vaccine. The CDR3 loop spans 17 amino acids. TCRdb recomputed calls from the RT-PCR reads with MiXCR, one row per CDR3 protein. Of about 700,000 distinct CDR3 sequences listed, 14% are singletons. Study-wide results and limits: The authors offered the suggestion that each seasonal influenza vaccination recruits few new T cells.

The sample consisted of PBMCs from blood, taken about 14 days before vaccination. The chain links TRBV12-3 or TRBV12-4 to TRBJ2-7; 11 positions agree with TRBD1. The sequence derives from a man over 45 who received an inactivated influenza vaccine. CDR3 region: CTFCLVSWTGGTYEQYF. DNA for the CDR3: TGTACCTTCTGTTTAGTTTCTTGGACAGGGGGCACCTACGAGCAGTACTTC.